The 10 T cell receptor beta chains below come from one sample, sequenced in a study of T cell repertoires in cytomegalovirus infection. TCRdb independently ran MiXCR on the reads; one entry per CDR3 protein. The table shows about 320,000 distinct CDR3 sequences, with over 7.5% occurring only once. Input material: PBMCs. The receptors were sampled from a human donor in good health (CMV status not recorded). Some clones in this sample may be carry-over from other donors' samples.

CDR3 in amino acids: CASSSFQGENTGELFF. The DNA of the CDR3 is TGTGCCAGCAGCTCGTTCCAGGGGGAGAACACCGGGGAGCTGTTTTTT. The rearrangement joins TRBV6-2 or TRBV6-3 to TRBJ2-2; 7 bases match TRBD1. CDR3 size: 16 residues. V shed 6 bases, J shed 1 base, and the junction held 8 bases outside the gene matches. Per germline, CDR1 MNHEY and CDR2 SVGEGT.

This clonotype was found a few times. The chain recombines TRBV19 with TRBJ1-2; D might be TRBD1 (6 bases). V was trimmed by 1 base and J by 2 bases, leaving 14 bases between them. CDR1 and CDR2 from the germline V gene are LNHDA and SQIVND (reference sequence). The CDR3 consists of 16 residues. The CDR3 loop reads CASSIGKDSKNYGYTF. DNA for the CDR3: TGTGCCAGTAGTATAGGAAAGGACAGCAAGAACTATGGCTACACCTTC. Together with reference TRBV19 and TRBJ1-2, the CDR3 gives the full variable domain: DGGITQSPKYLFRKEGQNVTLSCEQNLNHDAMYWYRQDPGQGLRLIYYSQIVNDFQKGDIAEGYSVSREKKESFPLTVTSAQKNPTAFYLCASSIGKDSKNYGYTFGSGTRLTVV.

The chain recombines TRBV6-8 with TRBJ1-2, with 9 bases matching TRBD1. CDR3 size: 16 residues. Germline CDR1 reads MNHGY; CDR2 reads SAAAGT. V dropped 6 bases and J dropped 2; count of bases not matched to a gene: 10. CDR3 DNA: TGTGCCAGCAGGCCAAGCCGGGACAGGGCGAACTATGGCTACACCTTC. This sequence encodes CASRPSRDRANYGYTF.

This clonotype was counted at least ten times. This chain uses TRBV7-9 with TRBJ1-2, with a weak D call TRBD1 (6 bases). Germline lookup yields CDR1 SEHNR and CDR2 FQNEAQ (reference sequence). The CDR3 is 14 amino acids. V lost 3 bases, J lost 2 bases, and 10 bases lay in between. This CDR3 reads CASSFDRINYGYTF. The CDR3 DNA is TGTGCCAGCAGCTTCGACAGGATAAACTATGGCTACACCTTC.

This clonotype has a count of ten or more. CDR3 coding DNA: TGTGCCAGTAGCCCGGGATGGGGTTTCTCTGAAAAACTGTTTTTT. The encoded protein is CASSPGWGFSEKLFF. V gene TRBV19 combines with J gene TRBJ1-4; the D is unclear. The CDR3 covers 15 residues. CDR1 and CDR2 (germline): LNHDA, SQIVND (reference sequence). The germline V and J ends were trimmed by 6 bases and 7 bases, with 18 bases remaining between them. The whole variable domain, remainder taken from reference TRBV19 and TRBJ1-4, is DGGITQSPKYLFRKEGQNVTLSCEQNLNHDAMYWYRQDPGQGLRLIYYSQIVNDFQKGDIAEGYSVSREKKESFPLTVTSAQKNPTAFYLCASSPGWGFSEKLFFGSGTQLSVL.

As concerns this clonotype: A much larger clone sits a single nucleotide away, making a read error possible. The gene calls are TRBV28 and TRBJ1-1; TRBD1 matches 7 bases. Germline CDR1 is MDHEN and CDR2 is SYDVKM. This CDR3 is 12 amino acids long. The J segment lost 4 bases and the V segment lost 10 bases, leaving 6 bases of the junction unmatched. In nucleotides, the CDR3 is TGTGCCACCAGCGACAGGGTCACTGAAGCTTTCTTT. Its translation: CATSDRVTEAFF.

This clonotype was detected a few times. V is TRBV29-1 and J is TRBJ1-1; D is possibly TRBD1 (6 bases). The CDR3 loop spans 14 amino acids. Trimming pared 0 bases from V and 10 bases from J, leaving 18 bases between. Germline values: CDR1 SQVTM, CDR2 ANQGSEA. The CDR3 DNA is TGCAGCGTTGAAGATCAAGTTCTAGACAGGCGAGCTTTCTTT. Amino acid sequence: CSVEDQVLDRRAFF.

The chain recombines TRBV6-5 with TRBJ2-7, with TRBD2 matching over 7 bases. CDR1 and CDR2 (germline): MNHEY, SVGAGI. The V segment lost 0 bases and the J segment 4 bases; nucleotides outside the gene matches: 6. The CDR3 loop spans 15 amino acids. CDR3 residues: CASSYSILAGYEQYF. The CDR3, as DNA: TGTGCCAGCAGTTACTCGATCTTAGCGGGTTACGAGCAGTACTTC.

This clonotype has more than one count but fewer than ten. The chain employs TRBV12-3 or TRBV12-4 and TRBJ1-2, with 8 nucleotides matching TRBD1. The trim removed 5 bases at V and 4 bases at J, leaving 12 bases unmatched. This CDR3 region has 16 residues. As DNA, the CDR3 is TGTGCCAGCAGTGAGACAGGGGCCCTAAGGAGCTATGGCTACACCTTC. This sequence encodes CASSETGALRSYGYTF.

The sample holds many counts of this clonotype. This sequence joins TRBV6-1 and TRBJ2-1, with a possible D match to TRBD2 (6 bases). Trimming pared 5 bases from V and 11 bases from J, leaving 19 bases between. The germline V gene has CDR1 MNHNS and CDR2 SASEGT. The CDR3 runs to 14 residues. The CDR3 DNA sequence: TGTGCCAGCAGTTACGACGGGCCGCGGGGAAAGCAGTTCTTC. It encodes CASSYDGPRGKQFF.